This note documents a single T cell receptor (beta chain) sequence. While infection was still active, Seattle patients were enrolled and then followed longitudinally. Authors' methods: Counts of nucleated cells, estimated from reference gene primer amplification, were obtained. Some clones are missing from TCRdb's copy, which holds only in-frame ones; the method was immunoSEQ multiplex PCR. V and J calls and clone size follow that table, whereas D and trimming were derived from the DNA. There are a few hundred thousand clones in the sample; about 93% occur only once, and 6.5% to 8% lies in the top ten. The data were obtained in a study of blood T cell repertoires in COVID-19. Study as a whole: Specimens from acute and convalescent COVID-19 originated in the United States, Italy and Spain. The cDNA or gDNA used as material had been derived from T cells, B-cell-depleted T cells, or PBMCs.

Trimming took off 2 bases at V and 5 bases at J, with 14 bases between the two ends. This CDR3 is built from 14 residues. Germline CDR1 reads GTSNPN; CDR2 reads SVGIG (reference sequence). V gene TRBV30 combines with J gene TRBJ2-3; maybe TRBD1 (7 bases). The sequence was obtained from a woman in her twenties or thirties with COVID-19, enrolled during active disease. Sequencing used peripheral blood. CDR3: CAWSTGQEGDTQYF. In DNA, the CDR3 is TGTGCCTGGAGTACCGGACAGGAGGGAGATACGCAGTATTTT. Full variable domain (remainder filled in from reference TRBV30 and TRBJ2-3): SQTIHQWPATLVQPVGSPLSLECTVEGTSNPNLYWYRQAAGRGLQLLFYSVGIGQISSEVPQNLSASRPQDRQFILSSKKLLLSDSGFYLCAWSTGQEGDTQYFGPGTRLTVL.